These 29 T cell receptor beta chains came from one sample sequenced in a study of beta chain features in type 1 diabetes. As every portion of the isolated RNA was reverse transcribed, the sequencing read expressed TCRB transcripts. The repertoire was sequenced with immunoSEQ multiplex PCR; TCRdb's copy has only in-frame clones and lacks some. The sample carries around 350,000 clones, over 9.5% recorded once. The sample consisted of naive CD4+ T cells from blood. These TCRs come from a man between 18 and 29 years old in good health.

J is TRBJ2-3 and V is TRBV13; 8 nucleotides line up with TRBD2. V dropped 6 bases and J dropped 3; count of bases not matched to a gene: 11. The CDR3 spans 16 residues. CDR1 is PRHDT and CDR2 is FYEKMQ in the germline V gene (reference sequence). The chain's CDR3 is CASRPVGTRVTDTQYF. The CDR3 DNA reads TGTGCCAGCAGACCCGTTGGGACTAGGGTAACAGATACGCAGTATTTT.

This clone showed up just a few times. The chain employs TRBV7-2 and TRBJ2-7; 9 bases align to TRBD2. The CDR3 is 17 residues long. Germline CDR1 reads SGHTA; CDR2 reads FQGNSA. The V gene end was trimmed by 3 bases and the J gene end by 6 bases; junction bases not matched to a gene: 15. The CDR3 nucleotides read TGTGCCAGCAGCTTGTCTAGCGGGAATTCCCGATTTTCCGAGCAGTACTTC. Translating gives CASSLSSGNSRFSEQYF.

This clone was seen only a few times. This chain uses TRBV5-1 with TRBJ1-6, with D unresolved. This CDR3 contains 14 residues. Trimming took off 0 bases at V and 7 bases at J, with 8 bases between the two ends. CDR1 SGHRS and CDR2 YFSETQ come from the germline V gene. CDR3 in DNA: TGCGCCAGCAGCTTGGGTGCAGAAAATTCACCCCTCCACTTT. It specifies CASSLGAENSPLHF.

This chain connects TRBV9 to TRBJ2-3; 9 bases map to TRBD1. From germline, CDR1 is SGDLS and CDR2 YYNGEE. This CDR3 contains 17 residues. The J segment lost 0 bases and the V segment lost 4 bases, leaving 9 bases of the junction unmatched. The CDR3 DNA reads TGTGCCAGCAGCACGACCGGGACAGGGTTCAGCACAGATACGCAGTATTTT. The encoded protein is CASSTTGTGFSTDTQYF.

This clone has more than one count but fewer than ten. J is TRBJ2-7 and V is TRBV5-6, with 7 bases aligning to TRBD1. Germline CDR1 is SGHDT and CDR2 is YYEEEE. V lost 4 bases and J lost 0; bases outside the gene matches: 7. The CDR3 spans 15 residues. The CDR3: CASSPRTGGSYEQYF. As DNA, the CDR3 is TGTGCCAGCAGCCCCCGGACAGGAGGCTCCTACGAGCAGTACTTC.

V and J are TRBV5-1 and TRBJ2-3; D might be TRBD1 (5 bases). V gave up 1 base and J gave up 1 base, with 7 bases separating them. This CDR3 is built from 14 residues. Looked up from germline, CDR1 is SGHRS and CDR2 is YFSETQ. This chain's CDR3 is CASSLTGRTDTQYF. In DNA, the CDR3 is TGCGCCAGCAGCTTGACAGGCCGCACAGATACGCAGTATTTT.

This chain connects TRBV4-3 to TRBJ1-4; 8 positions agree with TRBD1. From germline, CDR1 is LGHNA and CDR2 YSLEER. V was clipped by 0 bases and J by 4 bases; unmatched bases: 1. The CDR3 loop spans 15 amino acids. CDR3 protein: CASSQEDRVNEKLFF. In nucleotides, the CDR3 is TGCGCCAGCAGCCAAGAGGACAGGGTTAATGAAAAACTGTTTTTT.

The chain employs TRBV28 and TRBJ2-1; TRBD2 is a possible D gene (5 bases). Germline loops: CDR1 MDHEN, CDR2 SYDVKM. The CDR3 covers 11 residues. Between the trimmed V and J ends, which lost 6 bases and 9 bases, there was a span of 9 bases. The DNA for the CDR3 is TGTGCCAGCAGCGGGGAAAGTGAGCAGTTCTTC. This sequence encodes CASSGESEQFF. The full variable domain, with the rest looked up from reference TRBV28 and TRBJ2-1, is DVKVTQSSRYLVKRTGEKVFLECVQDMDHENMFWYRQDPGLGLRLIYFSYDVKMKEKGDIPEGYSVSREKKERFSLILESASTNQTSMYLCASSGESEQFFGPGTRLTVL.

This clone was counted between two and nine times. This chain uses TRBV10-3 with TRBJ1-4; D remains unclear. This CDR3 has 12 amino acids. The V gene's germline CDR1 is ENHRY and CDR2 SYGVKD. Trimming stripped 6 bases from V and 8 bases from J, with 10 bases between. The CDR3, as DNA: TGTGCCATCAGACAACCGGGAGAAAAACTGTTTTTT. Its translation: CAIRQPGEKLFF.

This clone showed up just a few times. The chain uses TRBV7-8 and TRBJ1-1; a weak D match, TRBD1 (6 bases). The CDR3 sequence is 14 residues long. Germline CDR1 and CDR2: SGHVS and FQNEAQ. The V and J ends lost 5 bases and 7 bases respectively, with 17 bases between them. CDR3 sequence reads: CASSDQGQTIEAFF. DNA for the CDR3: TGTGCCAGCAGCGACCAAGGACAGACCATTGAAGCTTTCTTT.

This clone appeared a few times. This chain connects TRBV30 to TRBJ1-5, with TRBD1 as a possible D gene (6 bases). Germline CDR1 reads GTSNPN; CDR2 reads SVGIG (reference sequence). V lost 2 bases to trimming and J lost 9 bases, with 14 bases between them. CDR3 length: 13 amino acids. The CDR3 coding sequence is TGTGCCTGGAGTACACAGGGCGCCGGGCCCCAGCATTTT. It codes for CAWSTQGAGPQHF.

This sequence joins TRBV7-2 and TRBJ2-7, with D unclear. V shed 2 bases and J shed 4 bases, with 15 bases lying between them. CDR3 length: 15 residues. Germline-derived CDR1 and CDR2 are SGHTA and FQGNSA. In DNA, the CDR3 is TGTGCCAGCAGCTTAAGTTTCTTACACGTATACGAGCAGTACTTC. Protein: CASSLSFLHVYEQYF. Drawing the rest from reference TRBV7-2 and TRBJ2-7, the complete variable domain is GAGVSQSPSNKVTEKGKDVELRCDPISGHTALYWYRQSLGQGLEFLIYFQGNSAPDKSGLPSDRFSAERTGGSVSTLTIQRTQQEDSAVYLCASSLSFLHVYEQYFGPGTRLTVT.

This chain connects TRBV28 to TRBJ2-1, with a tentative D call TRBD1 (6 bases). The CDR3 totals 14 residues. V gave up 2 bases and J gave up 9 bases, with 14 bases separating them. Germline CDR1 and CDR2: MDHEN and SYDVKM. The CDR3, as DNA: TGTGCCAGCAGTTTACGGTACAGGGTGGCTGAGCAGTTCTTC. Translating it yields CASSLRYRVAEQFF.

This clone came up a few times. The chain combines TRBV5-1 with TRBJ2-3; 9 positions agree with TRBD1. From germline, CDR1 is SGHRS and CDR2 YFSETQ. The CDR3 covers 16 residues. The V gene end was trimmed by 0 bases and the J gene end by 1 base; junction bases not matched to a gene: 3. The CDR3 nucleotides are TGCGCCAGCAGCTTGGGACAGGGGGATGGCACAGATACGCAGTATTTT. This gives the protein CASSLGQGDGTDTQYF.

The sample holds a few counts of this clone. The rearrangement joins TRBV9 to TRBJ2-7; D call uncertain. The CDR3 covers 13 residues. Trimming removed 2 bases from V and 7 bases from J, with 13 bases in between. CDR1 and CDR2 (germline): SGDLS, YYNGEE. The CDR3 coding sequence is TGTGCCAGCAGCGTGGCCCTTACCAGGGAGCAGTACTTC. Its translation is CASSVALTREQYF.

This chain connects TRBV7-9 to TRBJ2-7; D is perhaps TRBD1 (5 bases). Germline CDR1 is SEHNR and CDR2 is FQNEAQ (reference sequence). V was trimmed by 4 bases and J by 4 bases, leaving 17 bases between them. The CDR3 loop spans 15 amino acids. The CDR3 loop reads CASSSTGAGPYEQYF. CDR3 sequence (DNA): TGTGCCAGCAGCTCTACAGGTGCTGGACCTTACGAGCAGTACTTC.

CDR3 loop: CASSVSSGSTDTQYF. As DNA, the CDR3 is TGCGCCAGCAGCGTATCTAGCGGTAGCACAGATACGCAGTATTTT. The V gene is TRBV5-1, the J gene TRBJ2-3; 7 nucleotides agree with TRBD2. The germline V gene has CDR1 SGHRS and CDR2 YFSETQ. CDR3 length: 15 residues. V was clipped by 4 bases and J by 0 bases; unmatched bases: 5.

The chain carries TRBV7-2 and TRBJ2-3; no firm D call. V was cut by 2 bases and J by 5 bases, with 8 bases left in between. Germline CDR1 reads SGHTA; CDR2 reads FQGNSA. The CDR3 length is 13 residues. Here the CDR3 DNA reads TGTGCCAGCAGCTTATGGGCCCGAGATACGCAGTATTTT. Its translation: CASSLWARDTQYF.

This clone was recorded many times. V gene TRBV28 combines with J gene TRBJ2-5; TRBD2 aligns across 14 bases. The CDR3 is 15 amino acids. Germline V gene sequence: CDR1 MDHEN, CDR2 SYDVKM. The junction had 8 bases not matched to a gene; V was cut back by 7 bases and J by 7 bases. CDR3 region: CASIPRGTSGRTQYF. The CDR3 DNA sequence: TGTGCCAGCATCCCTCGCGGGACTAGCGGGAGGACCCAGTACTTC.

This clone turned up a few times. The J gene is TRBJ1-5, the V gene TRBV15, with 7 bases aligning to TRBD1. Germline CDR1 reads LNHNV; CDR2 reads YYDKDF (reference sequence). V gave up 0 bases and J gave up 5 bases; unmatched junction bases: 4. CDR3 length equals 15 residues. The DNA of the CDR3 is TGTGCCACCAGCAGAGATTGGACAGGTGATCAGCCCCAGCATTTT. Translation: CATSRDWTGDQPQHF.

The CDR3 DNA follows: TGTGCCAGCAGCTCGACGACAGACAACAATCAGCCCCAGCATTTT. Translated, it gives CASSSTTDNNQPQHF. The chain links TRBV9 to TRBJ1-5, with a tentative D call TRBD1 (5 bases). V was shortened by 4 bases and J by 3 bases, with 14 bases between the two germline ends. Germline loops: CDR1 SGDLS, CDR2 YYNGEE. The CDR3 extends over 15 amino acids.

The chain joins TRBV5-4 to TRBJ2-3; the match to TRBD1 covers 7 bases. J was trimmed by 4 bases and V by 4 bases; bases with no gene match: 15. There are 17 residues in the CDR3. CDR1 and CDR2 from the germline V gene are SGHNT and YYREEE (reference sequence). Here the CDR3 reads CASSVRAAAQGADTQYF. CDR3 coding DNA: TGTGCCAGCAGCGTGAGGGCCGCAGCTCAGGGGGCAGATACGCAGTATTTT.

This clone was seen a few times. The gene calls are TRBV29-1 and TRBJ2-3, with TRBD2 identical over 11 bases. CDR1 and CDR2 from the germline V gene are SQVTM and ANQGSEA. V gave up 2 bases and J gave up 0 bases; unmatched junction bases: 4. This CDR3 region has 16 residues. The CDR3 nucleotides read TGCAGCGTTGAAAATACTAGCGGGGGTAGCACAGATACGCAGTATTTT. Translating it yields CSVENTSGGSTDTQYF.

The gene calls are TRBV5-1 and TRBJ2-2, with D hard to call. The CDR3 has 15 amino acids. V was shortened by 0 bases and J by 6 bases, with 12 bases between the two germline ends. Germline lookup yields CDR1 SGHRS and CDR2 YFSETQ. This chain's CDR3 is CASSLEAGLPGELFF. The CDR3 nucleotides are TGCGCCAGCAGCTTGGAGGCAGGCCTGCCCGGGGAGCTGTTTTTT.

The chain has TRBV11-1 and TRBJ1-3, with D unclear. Germline V gene lookup returns CDR1 SGHAT and CDR2 FQDESV (reference sequence). The V end lost 4 bases, the J end lost 4 bases, and 11 bases lay between the germline ends. The CDR3 extends over 14 amino acids. The CDR3 loop is CASSSTRSGNTIYF. Written as DNA, the CDR3 is TGTGCCAGCAGCTCCACAAGATCCGGAAACACCATATATTTT.

The chain is built from TRBV19 and TRBJ1-1; D is undetermined. This CDR3 comprises 12 residues. Trimming took off 5 bases at V and 7 bases at J, with 11 bases between the two ends. Germline V lookup: CDR1 LNHDA, CDR2 SQIVND (reference sequence). The CDR3 region is CASSVSRSEAFF. CDR3 DNA: TGTGCCAGTAGTGTTTCCCGGAGTGAAGCTTTCTTT.

The genes are TRBV7-2 and TRBJ2-5; 7 nucleotides line up with TRBD1. Trimming at V came to 5 bases and at J to 4 bases, leaving 16 bases not matched to a gene. The CDR3 runs to 17 residues. Germline assignment: CDR1 SGHTA and CDR2 FQGNSA. DNA for the CDR3: TGTGCCAGCAGCCCTGAGTTCGCAGGGGGTTATCGAGAGACCCAGTACTTC. Translating it yields CASSPEFAGGYRETQYF.

This clone was picked up a small number of times. This rearrangement joins TRBV5-1 to TRBJ1-1, with 7 bases matching TRBD1. The CDR3 has 16 residues. V was pared by 6 bases and J by 0 bases, with 11 bases of the junction left unmatched. From germline, CDR1 is SGHRS and CDR2 YFSETQ. CDR3 residues: CASKGFATGVNTEAFF. The DNA for the CDR3 is TGCGCCAGCAAAGGATTCGCAACAGGGGTGAACACTGAAGCTTTCTTT. The whole variable domain, remainder taken from reference TRBV5-1 and TRBJ1-1, is KAGVTQTPRYLIKTRGQQVTLSCSPISGHRSVSWYQQTPGQGLQFLFEYFSETQRNKGNFPGRFSGRQFSNSRSEMNVSTLELGDSALYLCASKGFATGVNTEAFFGQGTRLTVV.

This clone was recorded a few times. The chain joins TRBV7-7 to TRBJ2-1; 14 bases agree with TRBD2. Germline CDR1 and CDR2: SSHAT and FNYEAQ (reference sequence). Trimming removed 2 bases from V and 10 bases from J; junction bases left unmatched: 4. This CDR3 has 15 amino acids. The CDR3 DNA is TGTGCCAGCAGCTTACGTGGGACTAGCGGGGGAGAGCAGTTCTTC. Protein sequence: CASSLRGTSGGEQFF.